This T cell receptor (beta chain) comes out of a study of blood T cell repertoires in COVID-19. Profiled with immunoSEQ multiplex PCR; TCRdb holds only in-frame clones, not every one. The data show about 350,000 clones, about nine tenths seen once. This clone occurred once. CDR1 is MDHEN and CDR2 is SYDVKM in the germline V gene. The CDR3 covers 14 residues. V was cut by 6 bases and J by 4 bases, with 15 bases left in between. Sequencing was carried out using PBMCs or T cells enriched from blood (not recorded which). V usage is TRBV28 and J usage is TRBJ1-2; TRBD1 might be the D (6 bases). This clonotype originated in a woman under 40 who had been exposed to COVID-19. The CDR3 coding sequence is TGTGCCAGCAGGTTACAGGGATGGGGCTATGGCTACACCTTC. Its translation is CASRLQGWGYGYTF.